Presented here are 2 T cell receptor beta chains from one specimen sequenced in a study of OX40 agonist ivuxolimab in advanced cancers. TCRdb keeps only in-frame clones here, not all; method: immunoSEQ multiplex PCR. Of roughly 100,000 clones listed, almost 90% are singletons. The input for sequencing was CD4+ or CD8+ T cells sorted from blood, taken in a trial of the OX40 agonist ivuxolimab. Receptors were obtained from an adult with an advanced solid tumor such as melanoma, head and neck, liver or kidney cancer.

CDR3 residues: CASSKEEGGPNQPQHF. The CDR3 nucleotides are TGTGCCAGTAGTAAGGAAGAGGGGGGGCCGAATCAGCCCCAGCATTTT. The rearrangement uses TRBV19 and TRBJ1-5; D might be TRBD1 (6 bases). The V gene's germline CDR1 is LNHDA and CDR2 SQIVND (reference sequence). The CDR3 has 16 amino acids. Trimming cost V 4 bases and J 4 bases, with 17 bases left between them.

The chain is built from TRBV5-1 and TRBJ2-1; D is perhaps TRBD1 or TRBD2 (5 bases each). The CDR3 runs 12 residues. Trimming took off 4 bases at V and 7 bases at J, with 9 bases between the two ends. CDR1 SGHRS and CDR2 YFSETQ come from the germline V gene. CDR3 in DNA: TGCGCCAGCAGCCCGGGACCTAATGAGCAGTTCTTC. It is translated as CASSPGPNEQFF.